One sample yielded the 9 T cell receptor beta chains listed below, sequenced in a study of Graves' ophthalmopathy and Graves' hyperthyroidism. The authors amplified TCR beta CDR3 regions from RNA transcripts. First-round RT-PCR with HTBI primers preceded a second-round multiplex PCR. Via MiXCR, TCRdb re-called the multiplex PCR reads, giving one row per CDR3 protein. The top ten hold about 12% of the sample, which has under 350,000 distinct CDR3 sequences, roughly a sixth seen once. Material for sequencing was peripheral blood. The receptors stem from an adult man with Graves' ophthalmopathy.

This clonotype showed up many times. The chain joins TRBV12-3 or TRBV12-4 to TRBJ2-7; 7 nucleotides match TRBD2. The CDR3 runs to 14 residues. The V and J ends lost 5 bases and 0 bases, in that order; junction bases with no gene match: 4. CDR3 loop: CASSSGTSSYEQYF. Here the CDR3 DNA reads TGTGCCAGCAGTAGCGGGACCTCCTCCTACGAGCAGTACTTC.

This clonotype came up a few times. The chain uses TRBV12-3 or TRBV12-4 and TRBJ1-2; 8 bases align to TRBD1. Losses at the gene ends were 8 bases for V and 8 bases for J; bases not matched to a gene: 7. CDR3 length: 12 amino acids. The CDR3 loop reads CASEGQGAGYTF. CDR3 sequence (DNA): TGTGCCAGCGAAGGGCAGGGGGCGGGCTACACCTTC.

This clonotype was seen at least ten times. The chain employs TRBV10-3 and TRBJ1-3; tentatively, D is TRBD1 (6 bases). V was pared by 5 bases and J by 2 bases, with 13 bases between. Germline values: CDR1 ENHRY, CDR2 SYGVKD. CDR3 size: 15 residues. CDR3 protein: CAISNQGRTGNTIYF. As DNA, the CDR3 is TGTGCCATCAGTAACCAGGGGAGAACTGGAAACACCATATATTTT.

The CDR3 bases are TGTGCCAGCAGCTTGGCCACAGGGGTGGAGACCCAGTACTTC. Translation: CASSLATGVETQYF. The chain couples TRBV5-5 to TRBJ2-5; 7 bases agree with TRBD1. This CDR3 has 14 residues. J lost 5 bases, V lost 0 bases, and 4 bases had no gene match. From germline, CDR1 is SGHKS and CDR2 YYEKEE (reference sequence).

This clonotype was observed at least ten times. This chain uses TRBV20-1 with TRBJ1-6; no firm D call. Germline values: CDR1 DFQATT, CDR2 SNEGSKA (reference sequence). The CDR3 has 15 amino acids. Trimming shortened V by 5 bases and J by 6 bases, and 17 bases separated the two germline ends. CDR3 nucleotide sequence: TGCAGTGCTCGCCTCCAAGGGAAAATTAATTCACCCCTCCACTTT. Residues: CSARLQGKINSPLHF.

This clonotype occurred many times. The junction does not match germline at one end; this may be a read error. V usage is TRBV27 and J usage is TRBJ2-7; D is perhaps TRBD1 (6 bases). The CDR3 is 16 residues long. CDR1 and CDR2 (germline): MNHEY, SMNVEV (reference sequence). The CDR3 region has the DNA TGTGCCAGCAGTTTATCTCGGACAGCCAAAAACTACGGGCAGTACTTC. Translated: CASSLSRTAKNYGQYF.

This clonotype was counted at least ten times. The chain employs TRBV20-1 and TRBJ1-1; D not certain. This CDR3 is 14 amino acids long. The V gene lost 5 bases and the J gene lost 3 bases, with 16 bases spanning the gap. Germline lookup yields CDR1 DFQATT and CDR2 SNEGSKA (reference sequence). For the CDR3, the DNA is TGCAGTGCTTCCTGGCCCTTCCAGGACACTGAAGCTTTCTTT. It encodes CSASWPFQDTEAFF.

This clonotype appeared many times. The J gene is TRBJ2-7, the V gene TRBV30; 11 bases are shared with TRBD1. CDR1 is GTSNPN, CDR2 SVGIG, per germline (reference sequence). This CDR3 has 15 amino acids. J was trimmed by 0 bases and V by 0 bases; bases with no gene match: 1. In DNA form, the CDR3 reads TGTGCCTGGAGTGTCGGGACAGGGGGCTCCTACGAGCAGTACTTC. Protein: CAWSVGTGGSYEQYF.

This clonotype was recorded many times. The chain has TRBV4-2 and TRBJ2-7; no clear D. The germline V gene encodes CDR1 LGHNA and CDR2 YNFKEQ. The V gene lost 4 bases and the J gene lost 0 bases, with 16 bases spanning the gap. This CDR3 spans 16 amino acids. The CDR3 nucleotides read TGTGCCAGCAGCCTGATCCTCGGAACCCCCTCCTACGAGCAGTACTTC. Translation: CASSLILGTPSYEQYF.